The clone carrying this T cell receptor beta chain was seen many times. Its antigen is not known. By way of CD45RO/CCR7/CD25/CD127/CD95/CD27, the CD4+ regulatory, stem cell-like memory, central memory and naive cells were sorted. The data were obtained in a study of beta chain features in type 1 diabetes. Study details: Regarding age, gender and cell yields, patients proved similar to healthy donors.

Sequencing targeted expressed TCRB transcripts, as all isolated RNA had been reverse transcribed. Generated by immunoSEQ multiplex PCR, the TCRdb table keeps only in-frame clones and is missing some. The table lists about 700,000 clones, 13% of them singletons. Per germline, CDR1 SGHDN and CDR2 FVKESK. V shed 4 bases and J shed 9 bases, with 4 bases lying between them. This CDR3 contains 10 residues. Findings and caveats of the study: Patients' naive, central memory and Treg TCRB repertoires seemed closer to one another than those of healthy donors. Among all four CD4+ subsets, Type 1 diabetes patients had TCRB CDR3s that were moderately but significantly shorter. TCRB rearrangement may or may not be influenced by HLA type; here this remained unresolved.

The sequence derives from a young man with type 1 diabetes. Specimen: naive CD4+ T cells from blood. V usage is TRBV14 and J usage is TRBJ2-1; D unclear. CDR3 loop: CASSRGEQFF. CDR3 nucleotides: TGTGCCAGCAGCCGAGGTGAGCAGTTCTTC.